These 9 T cell receptor beta chains were sequenced from one sample in a study of blood T cell repertoires in COVID-19. Clones were sequenced by immunoSEQ multiplex PCR, and TCRdb holds only the in-frame ones, with some missing. The sample lists about 400,000 clones, around 84% occurring once. The sequenced sample consisted of peripheral blood. These receptors were collected from a human donor in a cohort sampled during active COVID-19.

The chain has TRBV10-3 and TRBJ2-7; 7 bases line up with TRBD2. The CDR3 extends over 14 amino acids. Germline loops: CDR1 ENHRY, CDR2 SYGVKD. Losses at the gene ends were 4 bases for V and 4 bases for J; bases not matched to a gene: 7. CDR3 nucleotides: TGTGCCATCAGTGGTGGCGGGAGTCTTTACGAGCAGTACTTC. Residues: CAISGGGSLYEQYF.

The gene calls are TRBV11-2 and TRBJ2-3, with D possibly TRBD2 on 6 matching bases. The CDR3 totals 15 residues. V was clipped by 1 base and J by 3 bases, with 11 bases between them. Looked up from germline, CDR1 is SGHAT and CDR2 is FQNNGV. CDR3 coding DNA: TGTGCCAGCAGCTTAGTGCGGGGCCGGACAGATACGCAGTATTTT. Protein product: CASSLVRGRTDTQYF.

This sequence joins TRBV2 and TRBJ1-4, with TRBD1 matching 9 bases. Germline V gives CDR1 SNHLY, CDR2 FYNNEI. V was pared by 10 bases and J by 7 bases, with 7 bases of the junction left unmatched. The CDR3 length is 13 residues. The CDR3 region has the DNA TGTGCCAAGACCGGGACAGGGAGTGAAAAACTGTTTTTT. Its translation: CAKTGTGSEKLFF.

V and J are TRBV10-3 and TRBJ2-7; no clear D gene. Germline V gives CDR1 ENHRY, CDR2 SYGVKD. CDR3 length equals 13 residues. V lost 4 bases and J 3 bases, leaving 10 bases between the germline ends. The CDR3 DNA is TGTGCCATCAGTGTTCTAGAAAACTACGAGCAGTACTTC. Protein product: CAISVLENYEQYF.

V gene TRBV2 combines with J gene TRBJ2-5; D possibly corresponds to TRBD2 (6 bases). V lost 6 bases and J lost 4, with 9 bases in between. Germline CDR1 reads SNHLY; CDR2 reads FYNNEI. CDR3 length equals 12 residues. CDR3 DNA: TGTGCCAGCAGGTTGGAGGGAGAGACCCAGTACTTC. Its protein product is CASRLEGETQYF. The variable domain in full, with the rest retrieved from reference TRBV2 and TRBJ2-5, is EPEVTQTPSHQVTQMGQEVILRCVPISNHLYFYWYRQILGQKVEFLVSFYNNEISEKSEIFDDQFSVERPDGSNFTLKIRSTKLEDSAMYFCASRLEGETQYFGPGTRLLVL.

The chain is built from TRBV19 and TRBJ1-1; the D gene is possibly TRBD1 (6 bases). Germline V gene lookup returns CDR1 LNHDA and CDR2 SQIVND (reference sequence). Trimming cost V 8 bases and J 11 bases, with 21 bases left between them. The CDR3 runs to 13 residues. The CDR3, as DNA: TGTGCCAGTGGGGGGGGCTTTGACCGGCAGGCTTTCTTT. It yields the protein CASGGGFDRQAFF.

The chain couples TRBV21-1 to TRBJ2-7; no DNA check was done on the table's D call, TRBD1. TRBV21-1 is a pseudogene segment. The CDR3 contains 14 residues. The CDR3 DNA reads TGTGCCAGCAGCAATCGGACAGGGTTGTGGGAGCAGTACTTC. It translates to CASSNRTGLWEQYF.

The V and J genes are TRBV4-1 and TRBJ2-3; 14 nucleotides line up with TRBD2. J gave up 2 bases and V 4 bases, and 5 bases lay outside the gene matches. Germline V gene lookup returns CDR1 MGHRA and CDR2 YSYEKL. This CDR3 region has 17 residues. This CDR3 reads CASSRRTSGGNTDTQYF. The DNA of the CDR3 is TGCGCCAGCAGCCGGAGGACTAGCGGGGGGAACACAGATACGCAGTATTTT.

This chain joins TRBV27 and TRBJ1-5; no firm D call. The length of the CDR3 is 16 residues. CDR1 is MNHEY, CDR2 SMNVEV, per germline (reference sequence). The ends were cut back, 3 bases at V and 0 bases at J, with 12 bases in the middle. The DNA of the CDR3 is TGTGCCAGCAGTTTGCGGGCAGGCTATAGCAATCAGCCCCAGCATTTT. It encodes CASSLRAGYSNQPQHF.